Listed here are 27 T cell receptor beta chains from one sample, sequenced in a study of blood T cell repertoires in COVID-19. The table came from immunoSEQ multiplex PCR; TCRdb's copy has only in-frame clones and leaves some out. The repertoire holds approximately 300,000 clones, with around 87% as singletons. The sample taken for sequencing was PBMCs or T cells enriched from blood (not recorded which). Source of these receptors: a young woman with acute COVID-19.

This rearrangement joins TRBV3-1 (or the pseudogene TRBV3-2) to TRBJ2-7; 8 bases map to TRBD1. J gave up 4 bases and V 3 bases, and 8 bases lay outside the gene matches. CDR1 is LGHDT, CDR2 YNNKEL, per germline (reference sequence). The CDR3 is 15 amino acids. For the CDR3, the DNA is TGTGCCAGCAGCCACCCCTGGGACAGGAGTTACGAGCAGTACTTC. Translation gives CASSHPWDRSYEQYF.

The V and J genes are TRBV27 and TRBJ1-2; 7 nucleotides agree with TRBD1. The length of the CDR3 is 13 residues. Germline trimming cut 1 base from V and 8 bases from J; bases unmatched to any gene: 4. Germline CDR1 and CDR2: MNHEY and SMNVEV (reference sequence). This CDR3 is CASSLLTGQGYTF. In nucleotides, the CDR3 is TGTGCCAGCAGTTTATTGACAGGGCAGGGCTACACCTTC.

The chain joins TRBV5-1 to TRBJ2-7; D is possibly TRBD2 (6 bases). Trimming pared 4 bases from V and 5 bases from J, leaving 13 bases between. Germline lookup yields CDR1 SGHRS and CDR2 YFSETQ. The CDR3 runs to 13 residues. In nucleotides, the CDR3 is TGCGCCAGCAGCACGACTAGATCCAACGAGCAGTACTTC. Amino acid sequence: CASSTTRSNEQYF.

For this clone: This CDR3 is also generated by other DNA sequences in the sample. CDR3 in amino acids: CASSSNYEQYF. The CDR3 nucleotides are TGTGCCAGCAGTTCAAACTACGAGCAGTACTTC. The rearrangement joins TRBV12-3 or TRBV12-4 to TRBJ2-7; D remains ambiguous. Trimming cost V 4 bases and J 3 bases, with 4 bases left between them. This CDR3 has 11 amino acids.

The V and J genes are TRBV27 and TRBJ2-5; 11 nucleotides match TRBD1. Germline CDR1 is MNHEY and CDR2 is SMNVEV (reference sequence). Trimming took 3 bases from V and 5 from J; bases not matched to a gene: 2. This CDR3 is 14 amino acids long. CDR3 sequence reads: CASSLDRGRETQYF. The CDR3 region has the DNA TGTGCCAGCAGTTTGGACAGGGGGCGGGAGACCCAGTACTTC.

The chain is built from TRBV19 and TRBJ2-1, with 11 bases that match TRBD2. This CDR3 contains 15 residues. CDR1 LNHDA and CDR2 SQIVND come from the germline V gene (reference sequence). Trimming cost V 5 bases and J 3 bases; bases outside gene matches: 3. CDR3 nucleotides: TGTGCCAGTAGTTTCGGGACTAGCGGCTACAATGAGCAGTTCTTC. It encodes CASSFGTSGYNEQFF.

CDR3 in amino acids: CASSSYTITYGYTF. In DNA, the CDR3 is TGTGCCAGCAGTTCGTATACAATTACCTATGGCTACACCTTC. This rearrangement joins TRBV28 to TRBJ1-2, with no clear D. The germline V gene has CDR1 MDHEN and CDR2 SYDVKM. With 4 bases removed from V and 4 bases from J, the gap between germline ends came to 13 bases. CDR3 length equals 14 residues.

The CDR3 loop reads CASSLVLSGNTEAFF. CDR3 sequence (DNA): TGTGCCAGCAGCTTGGTTCTCTCAGGGAACACTGAAGCTTTCTTT. V usage is TRBV5-6 and J usage is TRBJ1-1; D unresolved. The CDR3 is 15 amino acids. Trimming left V 0 bases short and J 1 base short, with 10 bases between. Germline CDR1 reads SGHDT; CDR2 reads YYEEEE.

The chain uses TRBV24-1 and TRBJ2-2; D is ambiguous. This CDR3 spans 13 amino acids. Germline lookup yields CDR1 KGHDR and CDR2 SFDVKD. Trimming removed 6 bases from V and 3 bases from J, with 7 bases in between. CDR3 DNA sequence: TGTGCCACCAGTTTAGTTGACACCGGGGAGCTGTTTTTT. The encoded protein is CATSLVDTGELFF.

The chain carries TRBV12-3 or TRBV12-4 and TRBJ2-7; unclear D gene. CDR3 size: 13 residues. The V end was cut by 2 bases, the J end by 4 bases, with 9 bases between. CDR3 in DNA: TGTGCCAGCAGTTTAAGGCCGGAGTACGAGCAGTACTTC. Amino acid sequence: CASSLRPEYEQYF.

The CDR3 bases are TGTGCCAGCACCAATCTAGCGGGGAGGGACACAGATACGCAGTATTTT. As protein: CASTNLAGRDTDTQYF. This rearrangement joins TRBV3-1 (or the pseudogene TRBV3-2) to TRBJ2-3; 9 bases match TRBD2. In germline, CDR1 is LGHDT, CDR2 YNNKEL (reference sequence). The CDR3 runs to 16 residues. J was trimmed by 2 bases and V by 7 bases; bases with no gene match: 10.

J is TRBJ2-2 and V is TRBV19; 9 bases match TRBD1. CDR3 length: 20 residues. V dropped 5 bases and J dropped 2; count of bases not matched to a gene: 18. Looked up from germline, CDR1 is LNHDA and CDR2 is SQIVND (reference sequence). The CDR3 sequence: CASSFPTLFRDRDNTGELFF. The CDR3 nucleotides read TGTGCCAGTAGTTTCCCGACCCTGTTCCGGGACAGGGATAACACCGGGGAGCTGTTTTTT.

The V and J genes are TRBV27 and TRBJ2-1; 12 positions match TRBD2. The CDR3 covers 16 residues. Germline CDR1 is MNHEY and CDR2 is SMNVEV (reference sequence). J lost 0 bases, V lost 7 bases, and 4 bases had no gene match. CDR3 sequence (DNA): TGTGCCAGCACCCCGACTAGCGGGAGCTCCTACAATGAGCAGTTCTTC. Its translation is CASTPTSGSSYNEQFF.

The chain has TRBV21-1 and TRBJ2-1; TRBD2, the table's D call, was not compared with the DNA. TRBV21-1 is listed as a pseudogene. This CDR3 has 17 amino acids. CDR3 coding DNA: TGTGCCAGCAGCAAATCCCGACTAGCGGGATACTACAATGAGCAGTTCTTC. As protein: CASSKSRLAGYYNEQFF.

This chain connects TRBV25-1 to TRBJ2-7; tentative D call: TRBD1 (6 bases). The CDR3 runs to 13 residues. V was pared by 0 bases and J by 6 bases, with 9 bases between. The germline gives CDR1 MGHDK, CDR2 SYGVNS. The CDR3 bases are TGTGCCAGCAGTGAATATGGGGGCCTCGAGCAGTACTTC. Amino acids: CASSEYGGLEQYF.

This chain joins TRBV29-1 and TRBJ2-2; 8 bases agree with TRBD2. The trim removed 4 bases at V and 6 bases at J, leaving 10 bases unmatched. This CDR3 region has 15 residues. Germline lookup yields CDR1 SQVTM and CDR2 ANQGSEA. As DNA, the CDR3 is TGCAGCGTTGCAGAAGCGGGAGTGGGGGCCGGGGAGCTGTTTTTT. Protein product: CSVAEAGVGAGELFF.

This clone appeared a few times. The chain combines TRBV19 with TRBJ2-7, with TRBD2 matching over 7 bases. Germline V gives CDR1 LNHDA, CDR2 SQIVND (reference sequence). Germline trimming cut 1 base from V and 0 bases from J; bases unmatched to any gene: 9. The CDR3 consists of 17 residues. This CDR3 is CASSIGVSSGFSYEQYF. CDR3 nucleotide sequence: TGTGCCAGTAGTATAGGCGTGTCTAGCGGCTTCTCCTACGAGCAGTACTTC.

J is TRBJ2-4 and V is TRBV19; 7 nucleotides line up with TRBD2. V shed 6 bases, J shed 6 bases, and the junction held 11 bases outside the gene matches. CDR3 length equals 15 residues. Germline-derived CDR1 and CDR2 are LNHDA and SQIVND (reference sequence). This chain's CDR3 is CASRGSEGGRNIQYF. The CDR3 DNA reads as TGTGCCAGTAGGGGTAGTGAGGGAGGGAGAAACATTCAGTACTTC.

The chain has TRBV7-9 and TRBJ1-1; D may be TRBD1 (6 bases). Germline values: CDR1 SEHNR, CDR2 FQNEAQ (reference sequence). The V gene lost 2 bases and the J gene lost 4 bases, with 17 bases spanning the gap. The CDR3 contains 16 residues. DNA for the CDR3: TGTGCCAGCAGCTTATCGCGGTACAGGGATGCCACTGAAGCTTTCTTT. It translates to CASSLSRYRDATEAFF.

As DNA, the CDR3 is TGTGCCAGCAGCTTAGGAGACGCAAAGGGGGCAGGAGGCTACACCTTC. Its protein product is CASSLGDAKGAGGYTF. The rearrangement links TRBV7-2 to TRBJ1-2, with 7 bases identical to TRBD1. This CDR3 has 16 amino acids. Germline V gives CDR1 SGHTA, CDR2 FQGNSA. After removal of 1 base from V and 8 bases from J, the junction contained 13 bases not matched to a gene.

The chain uses TRBV11-1 and TRBJ2-3; 7 bases fit TRBD1. Trimming cost V 5 bases and J 0 bases; bases outside gene matches: 5. The CDR3 loop spans 15 amino acids. In germline, CDR1 is SGHAT, CDR2 FQDESV (reference sequence). Here the CDR3 reads CASSTGTVSTDTQYF. CDR3 bases: TGTGCCAGCAGCACCGGGACAGTTAGCACAGATACGCAGTATTTT.

This clone was recorded only once. The rearrangement joins TRBV7-9 to TRBJ2-4, with D possibly being TRBD2 (5 bases). The V gene's germline CDR1 is SEHNR and CDR2 FQNEAQ (reference sequence). The V end was cut by 0 bases, the J end by 4 bases, with 13 bases between. This CDR3 has 16 residues. CDR3 region: CASSLASGVLKNIQYF. The CDR3 DNA is TGTGCCAGCAGCTTAGCTTCCGGGGTTCTTAAAAACATTCAGTACTTC.

The rearrangement uses TRBV28 and TRBJ2-1; 9 nucleotides align to TRBD1. The trim removed 5 bases at V and 6 bases at J, leaving 8 bases unmatched. The germline V gene has CDR1 MDHEN and CDR2 SYDVKM. The CDR3 sequence is 15 residues long. CDR3 DNA sequence: TGTGCCAGCAGTCTCCAGGGACAGGGCGGCAATGAGCAGTTCTTC. Translating gives CASSLQGQGGNEQFF. The variable domain in full, with the rest retrieved from reference TRBV28 and TRBJ2-1, is DVKVTQSSRYLVKRTGEKVFLECVQDMDHENMFWYRQDPGLGLRLIYFSYDVKMKEKGDIPEGYSVSREKKERFSLILESASTNQTSMYLCASSLQGQGGNEQFFGPGTRLTVL.

A remark on this clone: This specimen includes other DNA sequences encoding the same CDR3. This chain links TRBV28 with TRBJ1-2, with TRBD1 matching 9 bases. Trimming at V came to 5 bases and at J to 8 bases, leaving 6 bases not matched to a gene. This CDR3 is 13 amino acids long. Germline V gene data show CDR1 as MDHEN and CDR2 as SYDVKM. In nucleotides, the CDR3 is TGTGCCAGCAGTCCTACAGGGGGCTACGGCTACACCTTC. This encodes CASSPTGGYGYTF.

The rearrangement joins TRBV6-6 to TRBJ2-7, with D possibly TRBD1 on 6 matching bases. Germline V gene lookup returns CDR1 MNHNY and CDR2 SVGAGI (reference sequence). V dropped 2 bases and J dropped 4 bases, with 12 bases sitting between them. This CDR3 is 14 amino acids long. The CDR3 nucleotides are TGTGCCAGCAGTTACCGAGGCAGGGGATACGAGCAGTACTTC. Residues: CASSYRGRGYEQYF.

This clone occurred a few times. V is TRBV28 and J is TRBJ2-1; 9 bases agree with TRBD1. The CDR3 extends over 14 amino acids. Germline CDR1 and CDR2: MDHEN and SYDVKM. Trimming took 3 bases from V and 4 from J; bases not matched to a gene: 1. The CDR3 nucleotides are TGTGCCAGCAGTTTCGGGACAGGGTACAATGAGCAGTTCTTC. Its protein product is CASSFGTGYNEQFF.

The chain employs TRBV7-9 and TRBJ1-2; 10 bases are shared with TRBD1. V shed 3 bases, J shed 10 bases, and the junction held 11 bases outside the gene matches. The CDR3 consists of 15 residues. CDR1 and CDR2 from the germline V gene are SEHNR and FQNEAQ (reference sequence). For the CDR3, the DNA is TGTGCCAGCAGCTTCGGACAGGGGGGCCGTTTAGACTACACCTTC. This codes for CASSFGQGGRLDYTF. Based on the CDR3 plus reference TRBV7-9 and TRBJ1-2, the full variable domain is DTGVSQNPRHKITKRGQNVTFRCDPISEHNRLYWYRQTLGQGPEFLTYFQNEAQLEKSRLLSDRFSAERPKGSFSTLEIQRTEQGDSAMYLCASSFGQGGRLDYTFGSGTRLTVV.